This TCR beta chain was found in a study of blood T cell repertoires in COVID-19. Germline CDR1 and CDR2: DFQATT and SNEGSKA (reference sequence). V lost 3 bases, J lost 7 bases, and 7 bases stayed unmatched. This CDR3 has 14 residues. TCRdb keeps only in-frame clones here, not all; method: immunoSEQ multiplex PCR. The profile shows about half a million clones, over 75% of them singletons. This receptor was taken from a human donor in a cohort sampled during active COVID-19. Sequenced sample: peripheral blood. The J gene is TRBJ1-5, the V gene TRBV20-1; 9 bases agree with TRBD1. The CDR3 reads CSASHRGPEQPQHF. The DNA for the CDR3 is TGCAGTGCTAGTCACAGGGGGCCAGAACAGCCCCAGCATTTT.